One T cell receptor beta chain is described in this entry. The antigen is undetermined. This entry comes from a study of cytomegalovirus exposure and HLA in healthy donors. On the study more broadly: As an earlier analysis found, about 200 million T cells yielded about 120 million unique TCR beta sequences. Early released data had tens of millions of unique TCRs, all coming from HLA-typed donors. The study's findings and limits: TCR beta sequences numbering around 15,000 were associated with HLA alleles at 0.05 false discovery rate in a later analysis. Rare sequences made up most TCRs, while some public TCRs were found in many donors.

This CDR3 spans 16 amino acids. Germline values: CDR1 MGHRA, CDR2 YSYEKL. J was trimmed by 0 bases and V by 4 bases; bases with no gene match: 8. Researchers ran the PCR with 60 Vbeta and 13 Jbeta primers. Clones were sequenced by immunoSEQ multiplex PCR, and TCRdb holds only the in-frame ones, with some missing. The repertoire holds about 57,000 clones, approximately 80% seen once, with around 4% in the top ten. V usage is TRBV4-1 and J usage is TRBJ2-7; 8 positions agree with TRBD1. The material sequenced was PBMCs. The sequence derives from a man under 40 in good health and CMV-seronegative. The DNA of the CDR3 is TGCGCCAGCAGCCCCAGCGCAGGGGGCTTCTCCTACGAGCAGTACTTC. This sequence encodes CASSPSAGGFSYEQYF.